This T cell receptor beta chain was observed in a study of blood T cell repertoires in COVID-19. The table came from immunoSEQ multiplex PCR; TCRdb's copy has only in-frame clones and leaves some out. The sample contains tens of thousands of clones, around 81% of which appear only once. The count of this clone is one. The CDR3 consists of 14 residues. Germline V gives CDR1 SGHDT, CDR2 YYEEEE. Deletions cut 4 bases from V and 5 bases from J, with 12 bases between. The sequenced sample consisted of peripheral blood. The TCR originated in a woman in her 70s with active or convalescent COVID-19. V is TRBV5-6 and J is TRBJ1-4; TRBD1 might be the D (6 bases). CDR3 in DNA: TGTGCCAGCAGCACAGGGCTTCCCAATGAAAAACTGTTTTTT. Its protein product is CASSTGLPNEKLFF.